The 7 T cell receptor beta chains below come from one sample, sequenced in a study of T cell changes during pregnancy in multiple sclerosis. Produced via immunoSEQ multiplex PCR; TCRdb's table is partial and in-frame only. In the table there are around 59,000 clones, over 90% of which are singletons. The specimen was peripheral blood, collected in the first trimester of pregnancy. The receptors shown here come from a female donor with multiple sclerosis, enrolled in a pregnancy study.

In DNA form, the CDR3 reads TGTGCCAGCAGCCTCTTCGGGGGGCGCGAAAAACTGTTTTTT. The encoded protein is CASSLFGGREKLFF. V usage is TRBV7-2 and J usage is TRBJ1-4, with D possibly being TRBD1 (6 bases). With 5 bases removed from V and 8 bases from J, the gap between germline ends came to 15 bases. The CDR3 extends over 14 amino acids. Germline V gene data show CDR1 as SGHTA and CDR2 as FQGNSA.

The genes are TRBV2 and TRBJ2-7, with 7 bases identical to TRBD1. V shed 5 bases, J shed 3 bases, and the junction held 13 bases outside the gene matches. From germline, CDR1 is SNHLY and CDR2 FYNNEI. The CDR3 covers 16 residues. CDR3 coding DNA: TGTGCCAGCAGTTTTCTCATGACGGGACAGTTCTACGAGCAGTACTTC. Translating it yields CASSFLMTGQFYEQYF.

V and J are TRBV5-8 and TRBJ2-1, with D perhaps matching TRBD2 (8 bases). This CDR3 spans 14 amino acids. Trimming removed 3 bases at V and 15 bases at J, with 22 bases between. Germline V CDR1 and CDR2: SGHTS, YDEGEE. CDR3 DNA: TGTGCCAGCAGCTCTAACCGGGAGGGGGCTCCCCCGTTCTTC. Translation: CASSSNREGAPPFF.

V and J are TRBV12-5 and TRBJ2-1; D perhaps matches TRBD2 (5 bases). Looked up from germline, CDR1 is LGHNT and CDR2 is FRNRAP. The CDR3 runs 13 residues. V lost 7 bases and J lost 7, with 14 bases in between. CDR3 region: CASVPPGGNEQFF. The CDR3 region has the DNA TGTGCTAGTGTCCCCCCGGGCGGGAATGAGCAGTTCTTC.

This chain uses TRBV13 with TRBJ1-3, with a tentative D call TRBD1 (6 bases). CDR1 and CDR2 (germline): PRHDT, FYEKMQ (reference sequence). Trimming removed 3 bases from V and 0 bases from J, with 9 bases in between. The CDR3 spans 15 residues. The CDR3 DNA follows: TGTGCCAGCAGCTTGGACAGTAGCTCTGGAAACACCATATATTTT. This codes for CASSLDSSSGNTIYF.

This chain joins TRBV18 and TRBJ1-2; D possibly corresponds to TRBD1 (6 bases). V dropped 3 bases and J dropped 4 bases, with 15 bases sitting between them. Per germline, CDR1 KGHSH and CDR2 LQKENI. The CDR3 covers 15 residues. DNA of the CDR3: TGTGCCAGCTCACCGAGCAGGGGCGGAATCTATGGCTACACCTTC. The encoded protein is CASSPSRGGIYGYTF. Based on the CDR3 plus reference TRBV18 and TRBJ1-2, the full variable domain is NAGVMQNPRHLVRRRGQEARLRCSPMKGHSHVYWYRQLPEEGLKFMVYLQKENIIDESGMPKERFSAEFPKEGPSILRIQQVVRGDSAAYFCASSPSRGGIYGYTFGSGTRLTVV.

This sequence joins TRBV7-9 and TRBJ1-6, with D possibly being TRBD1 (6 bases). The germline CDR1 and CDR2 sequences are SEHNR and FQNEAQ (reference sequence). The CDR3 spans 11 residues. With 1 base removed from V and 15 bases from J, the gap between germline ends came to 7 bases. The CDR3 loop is CASSLGGGLHF. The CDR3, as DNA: TGTGCCAGCAGCTTAGGAGGGGGCCTCCACTTT.